This TCR beta chain is drawn from a study of cytomegalovirus exposure and HLA in healthy donors. From the approximately 120-subject validation cohort, which was separate from the roughly 630-subject first cohort, the donors were drawn. Here immunoSEQ multiplex PCR was the method, and the copy in TCRdb shows in-frame clones only, minus some. The sample includes about 200,000 clones, 75% to 85% of them seen just once. The CDR3 is made up of 17 amino acids. V was pared by 5 bases and J by 3 bases, with 19 bases between. Germline V gene lookup returns CDR1 SEHNR and CDR2 FQNEAQ (reference sequence). Study results and caveats: In vitro assays verified that a few CMV-associated chains recognized CMV antigens specifically.

Of note for this clone: Its antigen is currently unknown.

The TCR comes from a woman aged 30 to 39 in good health and CMV-seropositive. The genes are TRBV7-9 and TRBJ1-4, with D possibly TRBD1 on 6 matching bases. Sequenced sample: PBMCs. CDR3 region: CASSILTGGLSNEKLFF. The CDR3 region has the DNA TGTGCCAGCAGCATCCTGACAGGCGGCCTTTCTAATGAAAAACTGTTTTTT.